These T cell receptor beta chains were read from a single sample in a study of blood T cell repertoires in COVID-19. TCRdb keeps only in-frame clones here, not all; method: immunoSEQ multiplex PCR. The profile shows 110,000 or so clones, roughly 80% of them singletons. The sample was peripheral blood. The origin of the receptors is a man aged 50 or older with acute or convalescent COVID-19. Both conserved end residues are part of each CDR3. D genes are given only for firm matches. Rows may omit the clone size; those that give it use once, few, many or a size class.

clone size: .; V gene: TRBV2; J gene: TRBJ2-3; D gene: .; CDR3 DNA: TGTGCCAGCAGTAGGGACACAGAAGGGAGTACGCAGTATTTT; CDR3 protein: CASSRDTEGSTQYF
clone size: .; V gene: TRBV19; J gene: TRBJ1-5; D gene: .; CDR3 DNA: TGTGCCAGTAGTTCGGACAACGGAAGCAATCAGCCCCAGCATTTT; CDR3 protein: CASSSDNGSNQPQHF
clone size: .; V gene: TRBV27; J gene: TRBJ2-1; D gene: TRBD2; CDR3 DNA: TGTGCCAGCAGTTTAAGCGGGGGGGCTTCCTACAATGAGCAGTTCTTC; CDR3 protein: CASSLSGGASYNEQFF
clone size: .; V gene: TRBV7-6; J gene: TRBJ2-1; D gene: .; CDR3 DNA: TGTGCCAGCAGCTTAAGGGCCAGGGAGGATGAGCAGTTCTTC; CDR3 protein: CASSLRAREDEQFF
clone size: .; V gene: TRBV2; J gene: TRBJ1-1; D gene: TRBD1; CDR3 DNA: TGTGCCAGCAGTGAAACGACAGGGAGATTTGGTGAAGCTTTCTTT; CDR3 protein: CASSETTGRFGEAFF
clone size: .; V gene: TRBV5-1; J gene: TRBJ1-1; D gene: TRBD1; CDR3 DNA: TGCGCCAGCAGCGTCCAACAGGGGGGAGAAGCTTTCTTT; CDR3 protein: CASSVQQGGEAFF
clone size: .; V gene: TRBV24-1; J gene: TRBJ1-5; D gene: .; CDR3 DNA: TGTGCCACCAGTGATTCTCACACCCGGACAGCCCAGCATTTT; CDR3 protein: CATSDSHTRTAQHF
clone size: few; V gene: TRBV15; J gene: TRBJ1-3; D gene: .; CDR3 DNA: TGTGCCACCGGAGACAGTACCTCTGGAAACACCATATATTTT; CDR3 protein: CATGDSTSGNTIYF
clone size: .; V gene: TRBV10-3; J gene: TRBJ1-1; D gene: TRBD1; CDR3 DNA: TGTGCCATCAGCCAGGACAGGGAGGACACTGAAGCTTTCTTT; CDR3 protein: CAISQDREDTEAFF
clone size: .; V gene: TRBV7-3; J gene: TRBJ1-1; D gene: .; CDR3 DNA: TGTGCCAGCAGCTCCCAGACAGGAAAGGGCACTGAAGCTTTCTTT; CDR3 protein: CASSSQTGKGTEAFF
clone size: .; V gene: TRBV29-1; J gene: TRBJ2-7; D gene: .; CDR3 DNA: TGCAGCGTTGTATATGGGGGCCGCACCTACGAGCAGTACTTC; CDR3 protein: CSVVYGGRTYEQYF
clone size: .; V gene: TRBV27; J gene: TRBJ1-6; D gene: .; CDR3 DNA: TGTGCCAGCAGTTTAAGGGCCGGGGTATATAATTCACCCCTCCACTTT; CDR3 protein: CASSLRAGVYNSPLHF
clone size: .; V gene: TRBV18; J gene: TRBJ2-5; D gene: .; CDR3 DNA: TGTGCCAGCTCACCACGGGGCCAGACCCAGTACTTC; CDR3 protein: CASSPRGQTQYF
clone size: .; V gene: TRBV19; J gene: TRBJ2-7; D gene: TRBD1; CDR3 DNA: TGTGCCAGTAGTACCCGTCTAATGACAGGGGGTTCCTCCTACGAGCAGTACTTC; CDR3 protein: CASSTRLMTGGSSYEQYF
clone size: .; V gene: TRBV7-3; J gene: TRBJ2-1; D gene: TRBD2; CDR3 DNA: TGTGCCAGCAGCTTAAAAGCGGGGCCTTACAATGAGCAGTTCTTC; CDR3 protein: CASSLKAGPYNEQFF
clone size: .; V gene: TRBV4-2; J gene: TRBJ1-2; D gene: .; CDR3 DNA: TGTGCCAGCAGCCAAGAATTTCCTAGTAACTATGGCTACACCTTC; CDR3 protein: CASSQEFPSNYGYTF
clone size: .; V gene: TRBV5-1; J gene: TRBJ1-3; D gene: .; CDR3 DNA: TGCGCCAGCTCTTCGATGGAGAAAAACACCATATATTTT; CDR3 protein: CASSSMEKNTIYF
clone size: .; V gene: TRBV5-1; J gene: TRBJ2-2; D gene: .; CDR3 DNA: TGCGCCAGCAGCTTGGGAGTGAACACCGGGGAGCTGTTTTTT; CDR3 protein: CASSLGVNTGELFF
clone size: .; V gene: TRBV3-1/TRBV3-2; J gene: TRBJ1-2; D gene: .; CDR3 DNA: TGTGCCAGCAGCCAAGGGGGCGCTCCCTATGGCTACACCTTC; CDR3 protein: CASSQGGAPYGYTF
clone size: .; V gene: TRBV10-3; J gene: TRBJ2-1; D gene: TRBD1; CDR3 DNA: TGTGCCATCAGCCCGACAGGGGATGAGCAGTTCTTC; CDR3 protein: CAISPTGDEQFF
clone size: .; V gene: TRBV4-1; J gene: TRBJ2-7; D gene: TRBD2; CDR3 DNA: TGCGCCAGCAGCCAAGCTGGGGGGGTCCCTCCTGACGAGCAGTACTTC; CDR3 protein: CASSQAGGVPPDEQYF
clone size: .; V gene: TRBV28; J gene: TRBJ1-1; D gene: .; CDR3 DNA: TGTGCCAGCAGGAGGGGGATTGGGGACACTGAAGCTTTCTTT; CDR3 protein: CASRRGIGDTEAFF
clone size: .; V gene: TRBV2; J gene: TRBJ1-5; D gene: .; CDR3 DNA: TGTGCCAGCAGTGCCTTTACAGACAATCAGCCCCAGCATTTT; CDR3 protein: CASSAFTDNQPQHF
clone size: .; V gene: TRBV7-9; J gene: TRBJ1-1; D gene: .; CDR3 DNA: TGTGCCAGCAGCTTGAGTAACACTGAAGCTTTCTTT; CDR3 protein: CASSLSNTEAFF
clone size: .; V gene: TRBV4-2; J gene: TRBJ1-1; D gene: .; CDR3 DNA: TGTGCCAGCGGATACCGGAGGACTGAAGCTTTCTTT; CDR3 protein: CASGYRRTEAFF
clone size: once; V gene: TRBV15; J gene: TRBJ2-3; D gene: TRBD1; CDR3 DNA: TGTGCCACCAGCGACCCGACAGGGGAGGTTATAGATACGCAGTATTTT; CDR3 protein: CATSDPTGEVIDTQYF
clone size: few; V gene: TRBV5-4; J gene: TRBJ1-6; D gene: TRBD1; CDR3 DNA: TGTGCCAGCAGCCGGGACAGGGGATGGTCACCCCTCCACTTT; CDR3 protein: CASSRDRGWSPLHF
clone size: few; V gene: TRBV11-2; J gene: TRBJ2-3; D gene: TRBD2; CDR3 DNA: TGTGCCAGCACTCGACACGGGACTAGGGCCGCGGATACGCAGTATTTT; CDR3 protein: CASTRHGTRAADTQYF
clone size: few; V gene: TRBV5-4; J gene: TRBJ1-5; D gene: .; CDR3 DNA: TGTGCCAGCAGCCACCCCGGGGAGCCCCAGCATTTT; CDR3 protein: CASSHPGEPQHF
clone size: .; V gene: TRBV9; J gene: TRBJ2-1; D gene: .; CDR3 DNA: TGTGCCAGCAGCCCAGGGACACCAACCTACAATGAGCAGTTCTTC; CDR3 protein: CASSPGTPTYNEQFF
clone size: .; V gene: TRBV4-1; J gene: TRBJ1-2; D gene: .; CDR3 DNA: TGCGCCAGCAGCCTTTCTAGGCGGCCTGAAGAGAGGGGGGGCTACACCTTC; CDR3 protein: CASSLSRRPEERGGYTF
clone size: .; V gene: TRBV10-3; J gene: TRBJ1-2; D gene: TRBD1; CDR3 DNA: TGTGCCATCAGTGAGTCGGGGACAGGGGATGGCTACACCTTC; CDR3 protein: CAISESGTGDGYTF
clone size: .; V gene: TRBV5-1; J gene: TRBJ1-1; D gene: TRBD1; CDR3 DNA: TGCGCCAGCAGCTTGTTCTCAGGGGGCGTGAACACTGAAGCTTTCTTT; CDR3 protein: CASSLFSGGVNTEAFF
clone size: few; V gene: TRBV7-2; J gene: TRBJ2-3; D gene: .; CDR3 DNA: TGTGCCAGCAGCTTAGGGATGCGGGCCAGCACAGATACGCAGTATTTT; CDR3 protein: CASSLGMRASTDTQYF
clone size: .; V gene: TRBV28; J gene: TRBJ1-2; D gene: TRBD1; CDR3 DNA: TGTGCCAGCAGTTTGGGGACAGGGGGAATTGGCTACACCTTC; CDR3 protein: CASSLGTGGIGYTF
clone size: .; V gene: TRBV14; J gene: TRBJ2-1; D gene: .; CDR3 DNA: TGTGCCAGCAGCCTCTTTAGAACCAACAATGAGCAGTTCTTC; CDR3 protein: CASSLFRTNNEQFF
clone size: .; V gene: TRBV3-1/TRBV3-2; J gene: TRBJ1-3; D gene: .; CDR3 DNA: TGTGCCAGCAGCCCCACAGGGTTCACAGGAAACACCATATATTTT; CDR3 protein: CASSPTGFTGNTIYF
clone size: few; V gene: TRBV5-1; J gene: TRBJ2-2; D gene: .; CDR3 DNA: TGCGCCAGCAGCTTCGGGGGGCTCACCGGGGAGCTGTTTTTT; CDR3 protein: CASSFGGLTGELFF
clone size: .; V gene: TRBV5-1; J gene: TRBJ2-3; D gene: TRBD2; CDR3 DNA: TGCGCCAGCAGCCCAAGTAGCGGGGGGGCGAGCACAGATACGCAGTATTTT; CDR3 protein: CASSPSSGGASTDTQYF
clone size: .; V gene: TRBV10-3; J gene: TRBJ1-2; D gene: .; CDR3 DNA: TGTGCCATCAGTGAGTCCGACAGGACTTATGGCTACACCTTC; CDR3 protein: CAISESDRTYGYTF
clone size: .; V gene: TRBV6-6; J gene: TRBJ1-1; D gene: TRBD1; CDR3 DNA: TGTGCCAGCAGTACAGGGACAGGGGACACTGAAGCTTTCTTT; CDR3 protein: CASSTGTGDTEAFF
clone size: .; V gene: TRBV5-8; J gene: TRBJ1-4; D gene: TRBD1; CDR3 DNA: TGTGCCAGCAGCATGGGACAGATGAATCTCGTAACAAATGAAAAACTGTTTTTT; CDR3 protein: CASSMGQMNLVTNEKLFF
clone size: .; V gene: TRBV6-5; J gene: TRBJ1-1; D gene: TRBD1; CDR3 DNA: TGTGCCAGCAGAGGACAGGGGCGATACACTGAAGCTTTCTTT; CDR3 protein: CASRGQGRYTEAFF
clone size: .; V gene: TRBV12-3/TRBV12-4; J gene: TRBJ2-4; D gene: .; CDR3 DNA: TGTGCCAGCAGTACTACGGGAAACATTCAGTACTTC; CDR3 protein: CASSTTGNIQYF
clone size: .; V gene: TRBV5-1; J gene: TRBJ2-1; D gene: TRBD1; CDR3 DNA: TGCGCCAGCAGCCTCGACAGGGGGCTTAATGAGCAGTTCTTC; CDR3 protein: CASSLDRGLNEQFF